This T cell receptor (beta chain) originates from a study of CD8 T cells in ankylosing spondylitis. Findings of the study overall: Significant enrichment of disease-linked clones was reportedly seen in matched ankylosing spondylitis synovial fluid.

Quantitative 5'-RACE with molecular barcodes produced the TCR beta libraries. MiXCR, run by TCRdb on the 5' RACE reads, gives a single entry per CDR3 protein. The data contain over 200,000 distinct CDR3 sequences, over 9.5% of them singletons. About this clonotype: The antigen remains unidentified.

Specimen: blood, either unsorted or a sorted T cell fraction (not recorded which). This receptor was identified in a male donor with ankylosing spondylitis or in good health (not recorded which).

CDR3 DNA sequence: TGTGCCAGCAGCGACCGGGACAACCAAGAGACCCAGTACTTC. This gives the protein CASSDRDNQETQYF. The chain recombines TRBV7-9 with TRBJ2-5, with D possibly being TRBD1 (6 bases). The CDR3 is 14 amino acids. Trimming pared 5 bases from V and 0 bases from J, leaving 10 bases between. Germline V CDR1 and CDR2: SEHNR, FQNEAQ (reference sequence).